The 15 T cell receptor beta chains below come from one sample, sequenced in a study of neurological immune-mediated disorders. TCRdb ran MiXCR on the 5' RACE reads and lists one entry per CDR3 protein. The repertoire has 55,000 to 65,000 distinct CDR3 sequences, 9.5% to 12% of them found once; the top ten carry 5% to 8.5%. Time point denoted: longitudinal time-point 1 (baseline). Source material: PBMCs. Source of these receptors: a male donor with HTLV-1-associated myelopathy (HAM/TSP).

This sequence joins TRBV29-1 and TRBJ2-5; D ambiguous. Germline V gene data show CDR1 as SQVTM and CDR2 as ANQGSEA. The CDR3 spans 15 residues. V gave up 3 bases and J gave up 1 base, with 15 bases separating them. The CDR3 DNA sequence: TGCAGCGTTGAGTTGCAGAAAGCCCCCCAAGAGACCCAGTACTTC. Encoded protein: CSVELQKAPQETQYF.

The rearrangement uses TRBV5-5 and TRBJ2-5; D remains unclear. Looked up from germline, CDR1 is SGHKS and CDR2 is YYEKEE (reference sequence). This CDR3 is built from 14 residues. V shed 1 base and J shed 5 bases, with 12 bases lying between them. CDR3 region: CASSLSPILETQYF. CDR3 sequence (DNA): TGTGCCAGCAGCTTGTCTCCTATCCTGGAGACCCAGTACTTC.

Comment on this clonotype: One end of the junction fails to match germline, which may point to a read error. The V gene is TRBV7-3, the J gene TRBJ2-5; D gene ambiguous. The germline V gene has CDR1 SGHTA and CDR2 FQGTGA. The length of the CDR3 is 13 residues. CDR3 nucleotides: TGTGCCAGAAGCTTATCTCCGTCGGAGACACAGTACTTC. Its translation is CARSLSPSETQYF.

This clonotype was seen many times. The chain links TRBV6-4 to TRBJ2-3; 11 nucleotides line up with TRBD2. This CDR3 has 14 residues. Germline V gene sequence: CDR1 MRHNA, CDR2 SNTAGT. Trimming took 3 bases from V and 4 from J; bases not matched to a gene: 0. CDR3 nucleotides: TGTGCCAGCAGTGATAGCGGGGGGGCAGATACGCAGTATTTT. Translated, it gives CASSDSGGADTQYF.

This clonotype was counted at least ten times. The J gene is TRBJ2-7, the V gene TRBV7-9; D is uncertain. The CDR3 runs 13 residues. V shed 1 base and J shed 5 bases, with 9 bases lying between them. Germline values: CDR1 SEHNR, CDR2 FQNEAQ (reference sequence). CDR3 sequence (DNA): TGTGCCAGCAGCTTAGGCTATGGAAACGAGCAGTACTTC. This encodes CASSLGYGNEQYF.

This clonotype was observed at least ten times. This chain links TRBV7-2 with TRBJ1-6; TRBD1 matches at 12 bases. The CDR3 has 15 amino acids. V was clipped by 7 bases and J by 10 bases; unmatched bases: 8. CDR1 is SGHTA, CDR2 FQGNSA, per germline. CDR3 loop: CASTGGTGGRSPLHF. The CDR3 DNA follows: TGTGCCAGCACCGGGGGGACAGGGGGCAGGTCACCCCTCCACTTT.

This clonotype appeared many times. This chain links TRBV11-2 with TRBJ2-3; a possible D gene is TRBD2 (6 bases). The V and J ends lost 0 bases and 1 base respectively, with 11 bases between them. This CDR3 has 16 residues. Germline CDR1 and CDR2: SGHAT and FQNNGV. CDR3: CASSLDLGRGTDTQYF. CDR3 nucleotide sequence: TGTGCCAGCAGCTTAGATCTCGGGAGAGGCACAGATACGCAGTATTTT.

This clonotype was seen many times. The chain is built from TRBV7-9 and TRBJ1-2, with TRBD1 matching over 8 bases. The ends lost 5 bases at V and 5 bases at J; junction bases unmatched: 10. CDR3 length equals 15 residues. Germline V CDR1 and CDR2: SEHNR, FQNEAQ (reference sequence). This CDR3 reads CASSGQGGGIYGYTF. Here the CDR3 DNA reads TGTGCCAGCAGCGGACAGGGTGGGGGAATATATGGCTACACCTTC.

This clonotype came up many times. The chain joins TRBV7-3 to TRBJ1-6; no clear D gene. Trimming cost V 0 bases and J 10 bases, with 16 bases left between them. Germline V gene data show CDR1 as SGHTA and CDR2 as FQGTGA. This CDR3 has 16 amino acids. The CDR3 region is CASSLTARGLGSPLHF. CDR3 DNA: TGTGCCAGCAGCTTAACGGCAAGAGGGTTGGGGTCACCCCTCCACTTT.

This clonotype has only one observation. V is TRBV20-1 and J is TRBJ2-7; D assignment may be TRBD1 or TRBD2 (7 bases each). The V and J ends lost 3 bases and 4 bases respectively, with 22 bases between them. CDR1 is DFQATT and CDR2 is SNEGSKA in the germline V gene (reference sequence). The CDR3 totals 16 residues. The CDR3 sequence: CSASEPRGGVMYEQYF. DNA of the CDR3: TGCAGTGCTAGCGAACCCAGGGGGGGGGTTATGTACGAGCAGTACTTC.

CDR3 amino acids: CASSQRGFGNQPQHF. Here the CDR3 DNA reads TGCGCCAGCAGCCAAAGGGGGTTCGGCAATCAGCCCCAGCATTTT. V is TRBV4-1 and J is TRBJ1-5; D possibly corresponds to TRBD1 (6 bases). The V end lost 2 bases, the J end lost 2 bases, and 10 bases lay between the germline ends. Germline V gene lookup returns CDR1 MGHRA and CDR2 YSYEKL. The CDR3 covers 15 residues.

There are many counts of this clonotype. The rearrangement uses TRBV28 and TRBJ1-5; possible D gene TRBD1, 6 bases. The CDR3 loop spans 16 amino acids. Germline lookup yields CDR1 MDHEN and CDR2 SYDVKM. Trimming shortened V by 1 base and J by 4 bases, and 14 bases separated the two germline ends. CDR3 protein: CASSLSVRGGNQPQHF. The CDR3 DNA is TGTGCCAGCAGTTTATCGGTCAGGGGCGGAAATCAGCCCCAGCATTTT.

The chain carries TRBV11-2 and TRBJ2-7; 7 bases are shared with TRBD1. J lost 6 bases, V lost 4 bases, and 3 bases had no gene match. This CDR3 comprises 12 residues. Looked up from germline, CDR1 is SGHAT and CDR2 is FQNNGV. The CDR3 here is CASSWGQSEQYF. Here the CDR3 DNA reads TGTGCCAGCAGCTGGGGACAGTCCGAGCAGTACTTC.

This clonotype has a count of ten or more. J is TRBJ2-3 and V is TRBV6-5; 9 nucleotides agree with TRBD2. Per germline, CDR1 MNHEY and CDR2 SVGAGI. CDR3 size: 15 residues. V gave up 5 bases and J gave up 7 bases; unmatched junction bases: 10. In DNA form, the CDR3 reads TGTGCCAGCAGTCAAATAGCGGGAGCACAGAATACGCAGTATTTT. Translating it yields CASSQIAGAQNTQYF.

This clonotype was detected ten times or more. The chain has TRBV27 and TRBJ2-3; no reliable D call. The CDR3 runs 14 residues. Germline assignment: CDR1 MNHEY and CDR2 SMNVEV (reference sequence). Trimming cost V 2 bases and J 1 base, with 7 bases left between them. The CDR3: CASSLGLGTDTQYF. The DNA for the CDR3 is TGTGCCAGCAGTTTAGGTCTAGGCACAGATACGCAGTATTTT.